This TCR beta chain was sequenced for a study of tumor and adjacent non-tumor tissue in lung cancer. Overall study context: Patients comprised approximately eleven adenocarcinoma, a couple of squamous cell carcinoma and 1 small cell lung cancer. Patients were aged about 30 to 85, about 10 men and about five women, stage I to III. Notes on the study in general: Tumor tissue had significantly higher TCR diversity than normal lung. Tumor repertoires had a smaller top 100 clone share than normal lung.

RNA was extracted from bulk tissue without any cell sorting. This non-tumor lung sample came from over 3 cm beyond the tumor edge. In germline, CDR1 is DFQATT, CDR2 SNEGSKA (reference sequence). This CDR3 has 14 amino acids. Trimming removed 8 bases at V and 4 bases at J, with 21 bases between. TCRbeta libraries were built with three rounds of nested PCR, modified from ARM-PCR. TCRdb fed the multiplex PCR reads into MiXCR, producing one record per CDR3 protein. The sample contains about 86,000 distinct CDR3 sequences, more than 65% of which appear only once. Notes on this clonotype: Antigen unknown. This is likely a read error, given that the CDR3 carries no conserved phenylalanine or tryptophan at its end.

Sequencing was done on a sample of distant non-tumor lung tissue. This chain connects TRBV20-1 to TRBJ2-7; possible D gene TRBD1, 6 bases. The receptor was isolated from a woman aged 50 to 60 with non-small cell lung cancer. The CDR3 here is CSTDPPDREYEQYY. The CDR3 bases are TGCAGTACCGACCCCCCGGACAGAGAATACGAGCAGTACTAC.